The rows below give T cell receptor beta chains drawn from one sample of a study of T cells in Graves' hyperthyroidism and ophthalmopathy. From the multiplex PCR reads, TCRdb called clonotypes with MiXCR, one entry per CDR3 protein. The sample lists over 250,000 distinct CDR3 sequences, approximately 17% occurring once. Specimen: blood. These receptors were collected from a woman aged 55-69 years with Graves' ophthalmopathy. Each CDR3 is given with its conserved first and last residue. The D gene is left open where the match is weak. A row's size may be missing; if present it is once, few, many or a size class.

J	size	V	D	DNA	CDR3
TRBJ2-3	many	TRBV25-1	TRBD2	TGTGCCAGCAGTTCTAAGTGGGAGGGCCCTAGAGATACGCAGTATTTT	CASSSKWEGPRDTQYF
TRBJ2-7	few	TRBV20-1	.	TGCAGTGCCCGGTTTTCCTACGAGCAGTACTTC	CSARFSYEQYF
TRBJ1-2	.	TRBV6-1	.	TGTGCCAGCCATCTGGGACTCTCGCGAGATGGCTACACCTTC	CASHLGLSRDGYTF
TRBJ2-1	few	TRBV11-2	TRBD2	TGTGCCAGCAGCTTATGGTTAGCGGGAGCGGGTAGTCGCTCCTACAATGAGCAGTTCTTC	CASSLWLAGAGSRSYNEQFF
TRBJ2-5	few	TRBV6-1	TRBD1	TGTGCCAGCAGTTTGCTTACAGGGGCCGAGACCCAGTACTTC	CASSLLTGAETQYF
TRBJ2-7	many	TRBV7-2	.	TGTGCCAGCAGCTTAGGTCCCCAAACCCCTGCCTACGGGCAGTACTTC	CASSLGPQTPAYGQYF
TRBJ1-1	many	TRBV5-1	.	TGCGCCAGCAGTCACAGACCAGGAGCCCAGGGCACTGAAGCTTTCTTT	CASSHRPGAQGTEAFF
TRBJ2-1	few	TRBV4-3	TRBD2	TGCGCCAGCAGCCAACTCCTTTCCGGGGGGGCCGATGAGCAGTTCTTC	CASSQLLSGGADEQFF
TRBJ1-1	many	TRBV11-3	.	TGTGCCAGCAGTCCGGTTTCGAACACTGAAGCTTTCTTT	CASSPVSNTEAFF
TRBJ1-2	.	TRBV5-1	TRBD1	TGCGCCAGCAGCTTGGGGCGGATAGGGGGCTCTAGCTACACCTTC	CASSLGRIGGSSYTF
TRBJ2-2	many	TRBV18	TRBD2	TGTGCCAGCTCAACCGGGACTAGCTTCACCGGGGAGCTGTTTTTT	CASSTGTSFTGELFF
TRBJ2-3	many	TRBV12-3/TRBV12-4	.	TGTGCCAGCAGTTCCCGGACTATTAGCACAGATACGCAGTATTTT	CASSSRTISTDTQYF
TRBJ1-2	many	TRBV6-1	.	TGTGCCAGCATCAAAGGAGGGTCGGGAGGCTACACCTTC	CASIKGGSGGYTF
TRBJ2-7	many	TRBV28	TRBD2	TGTGCCAGCAGAAAAACGGGGGGTTCCTACGAGCAGTACTTC	CASRKTGGSYEQYF
TRBJ2-7	many	TRBV12-3/TRBV12-4	.	TGTGCCAGCAGCTCGGAGAGGGTTTGGTATGGCGAGCAGTACTTC	CASSSERVWYGEQYF
TRBJ2-7	.	TRBV14	TRBD2	TGTGCCAGCAGCCCGTCGGGACTAGCGGGATACGAGCAGTACTTC	CASSPSGLAGYEQYF
TRBJ1-2	few	TRBV5-1	TRBD1	TGCGCCAGCAGCGGGGACAGAGGAGGCTACACCTTC	CASSGDRGGYTF
TRBJ1-5	few	TRBV4-2	.	TGTGCCAGCAGCCAAGATCCTTGGGGCAGTAATCAGCCCCAGCATTTT	CASSQDPWGSNQPQHF
TRBJ2-2	.	TRBV20-1	.	TGCAGTGCTAGAATTTCCGCTAACACCGGGGAGCTGTTTTTT	CSARISANTGELFF
TRBJ2-4	.	TRBV5-8	.	TGTGCCAGCAGCCAGACGGGCACGGGCAAAAACATTCAGTACTTC	CASSQTGTGKNIQYF
TRBJ2-6	few	TRBV15	.	TGTGCCACCAGCAGAGCTGGGGAAGGGGCCAACGTCCTGACTTTC	CATSRAGEGANVLTF
TRBJ1-5	.	TRBV27	TRBD1	TGTGCCAGCAGCAGACAGGGTTTAGGTCAGCCCCAGCATTTT	CASSRQGLGQPQHF
TRBJ2-7	.	TRBV28	.	TGTGCCAGCAGTCCAAACACGGAACTCTACGAGCAGTACTTC	CASSPNTELYEQYF
TRBJ1-5	many	TRBV2	TRBD1	TGTGCCAGCAGTCAGGACAGGGGGGCCAATCAGCCCCAGCATTTT	CASSQDRGANQPQHF
TRBJ2-7	few	TRBV3-1	TRBD1	TGTGCCAGCAGCCAAGGGCCGGGACAGGGCGCCTGGGGCTACGAGCAGTACTTC	CASSQGPGQGAWGYEQYF
TRBJ2-5	.	TRBV29-1	TRBD1	TGCAGCGTCAGGGGGCTAGAGACCCAGTACTTC	CSVRGLETQYF
TRBJ1-2	many	TRBV20-1	.	TGCAGTGCTAGTACAGAGGAATTTAACTATGGCTACACCTTC	CSASTEEFNYGYTF
TRBJ2-2	many	TRBV7-2	.	TGTGCCAGCAGCTTACGTTACAGGGGGGGGACCGGGGAGCTGTTTTTT	CASSLRYRGGTGELFF
TRBJ2-7	many	TRBV3-1	TRBD1	TGTGCCAGCAGCCGACAGCGCAGGACAGGGGGCATCAACGAGCAGTACTTC	CASSRQRRTGGINEQYF
TRBJ1-2	many	TRBV30	.	TGTGCCTGGAGTGTCGTCCTCTATGGCTACACCTTC	CAWSVVLYGYTF
TRBJ2-3	many	TRBV7-9	.	TGTGCCAGCACGTGGGCTTCAGATACGCAGTATTTT	CASTWASDTQYF
TRBJ1-1	few	TRBV29-1	.	TGCAGCGCCGTCACCGGGGAAGCTTTCTTT	CSAVTGEAFF
TRBJ2-7	many	TRBV6-1	.	TGTGCCAGCAGTGCCGCCCCGGCCTACGAGCAGTACTTC	CASSAAPAYEQYF
TRBJ1-2	many	TRBV3-1	.	TGTGCCAGCAGCCAAGATGGTCTAGATGGCTACACCTTC	CASSQDGLDGYTF
TRBJ1-4	.	TRBV4-1	.	TGCGCCAGCAGCCAAGATGTTACAGATCGCAATGAAAAACTGTTTTTT	CASSQDVTDRNEKLFF
TRBJ1-3	few	TRBV7-9	.	TGTGCCAGCACCTCGACAGGACCTGGAAACACCATATATTTT	CASTSTGPGNTIYF
TRBJ1-1	many	TRBV27	TRBD1	TGTGCCAGCAGTTACCGGGACAGGGGGCTTCGGGCTTTCTTT	CASSYRDRGLRAFF
TRBJ2-7	many	TRBV7-6	TRBD2	TGTGCCAGCAGCCCACGGACTAGCGAGACCTACGAGCAGTACTTC	CASSPRTSETYEQYF
TRBJ2-2	many	TRBV2	.	TGTGCCAGCAGTGATTCCGGACAGAAAATCGGGGAGCTGTTTTTT	CASSDSGQKIGELFF
TRBJ2-2	few	TRBV27	TRBD2	TGTGCCAGCACCCTCCTAGCGGGAGAGTGGAACGGGGAGCTGTTTTTT	CASTLLAGEWNGELFF
TRBJ2-3	.	TRBV12-3/TRBV12-4	TRBD1	TGTGCCAGCAGACTGGACAGGGAACCAGATACGCAGTATTTT	CASRLDREPDTQYF
TRBJ1-2	many	TRBV18	TRBD1	TGTGCCAGCTCACCACCCGGACAGGGCGACTATGGCTACACCTTC	CASSPPGQGDYGYTF
TRBJ1-1	many	TRBV20-1	.	TGCAGTGCTAGACACAGGATTATAACTGAAGCTTTCTTT	CSARHRIITEAFF
TRBJ2-3	.	TRBV27	TRBD2	TGTGCCAGCAGTTTCGACCTAGCGGGAGGCACAGATACGCAGTATTTT	CASSFDLAGGTDTQYF
TRBJ2-3	few	TRBV24-1	.	TGTGCCACCAGTGATTCCCGGACAGGCACAGATACGCAGTATTTT	CATSDSRTGTDTQYF